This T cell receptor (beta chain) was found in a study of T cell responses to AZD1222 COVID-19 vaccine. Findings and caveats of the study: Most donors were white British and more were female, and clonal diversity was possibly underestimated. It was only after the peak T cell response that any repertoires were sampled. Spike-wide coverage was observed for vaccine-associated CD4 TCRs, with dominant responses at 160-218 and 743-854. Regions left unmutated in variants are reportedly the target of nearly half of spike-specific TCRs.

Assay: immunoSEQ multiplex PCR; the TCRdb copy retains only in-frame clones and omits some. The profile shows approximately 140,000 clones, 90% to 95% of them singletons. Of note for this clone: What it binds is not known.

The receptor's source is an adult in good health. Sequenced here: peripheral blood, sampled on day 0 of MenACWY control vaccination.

The CDR3 sequence is CASSWTVEIRSYEQYF. CDR3 nucleotides: TGCGCCAGCAGCTGGACAGTCGAGATTAGGTCCTACGAGCAGTACTTC. This chain links TRBV5-1 with TRBJ2-7, with D maybe TRBD1 (6 bases). The CDR3 consists of 16 residues. Germline CDR1 and CDR2: SGHRS and YFSETQ. The V end lost 3 bases, the J end lost 1 base, and 17 bases lay between the germline ends.